The sequence of this TCR beta chain was determined in a study of blood T cell repertoires in COVID-19. In this sample, this clone turned up a few times. As originally analysed: Cell counts per sample came from amplifying reference gene primers. This table comes from immunoSEQ multiplex PCR, and its TCRdb copy is limited to in-frame clones, with some not included. V and J calls and clone size are copied from that table; D and trimming were computed from the DNA. Of about 160,000 clones in the sample, more than 60% are singletons; the top ten hold 7% to 10%. V dropped 4 bases and J dropped 6; count of bases not matched to a gene: 8. The germline V gene encodes CDR1 KGHSH and CDR2 LQKENI. The CDR3 spans 14 residues.

The source is a man between 60 and 70 years old with acute or convalescent COVID-19. The sample comprised peripheral blood. The genes are TRBV18 and TRBJ1-2; TRBD1 aligns across 7 bases. In DNA form, the CDR3 reads TGTGCCAGCTCACGGGGACAGCCCGAAGATGGCTACACCTTC. Translation: CASSRGQPEDGYTF. Full variable domain (remainder filled in from reference TRBV18 and TRBJ1-2): NAGVMQNPRHLVRRRGQEARLRCSPMKGHSHVYWYRQLPEEGLKFMVYLQKENIIDESGMPKERFSAEFPKEGPSILRIQQVVRGDSAAYFCASSRGQPEDGYTFGSGTRLTVV.